This T cell receptor beta chain was identified during a study of identical twins. Study-level findings and limits: Abundant beta clonotypes from cord blood bore fewer insertions; memory repertoires lacked this pattern. Part of the zero-insertion signal could reflect confounding by invariant MAIT and iNKT cells. The same donors were not followed; conclusions instead depended on cross-sectional statistical analysis.

Details on this clonotype: Its antigen is undetermined.

CDR3 length equals 13 residues. The V segment lost 8 bases and the J segment 7 bases; nucleotides outside the gene matches: 6. Germline CDR1 LNHDA, CDR2 SQIVND (reference sequence). From the 5' RACE reads, TCRdb called clonotypes with MiXCR, one entry per CDR3 protein. Of around 280,000 distinct CDR3 sequences listed, approximately 8% were seen once; the top ten hold around 2.1%. These data also featured in a second study, about yellow fever vaccine responses in identical twins. From that study: Reportedly, twins' vaccine T cell responses looked partly convergent and partly personalized.

V is TRBV19 and J is TRBJ2-1, with TRBD1 matching over 9 bases. The sequencing input was memory (CD45RO+) T cells sorted from blood. The source of this sequence is a woman aged 18-35 years in good health. CDR3 protein: CASEGTGFNEQFF. In DNA, the CDR3 is TGTGCCAGTGAAGGGACAGGGTTTAATGAGCAGTTCTTC.